The 10 T cell receptor beta chains presented below share a single source sample, sequenced in a study of blood T cells in healthy people across ages. With a J-beta primer mix and a sample-barcoded 5' primer, a second PCR ran 7 to 11 cycles. MiXCR was run by TCRdb on the 5' RACE reads, yielding one entry per CDR3 protein. The sample has 650,000 to 1,000,000 distinct CDR3 sequences; under 40% are singletons. Sequenced input: blood. The receptors originated from a man aged 18 to 29 in good health.

This clonotype showed up just a few times. In DNA, the CDR3 is TGTGCCAGCAGCCCCGGGACAGGGATTTATTCACCCCTCCACTTT. Protein sequence: CASSPGTGIYSPLHF. The V and J genes are TRBV7-2 and TRBJ1-6, with 9 bases that match TRBD1. This CDR3 comprises 15 residues. Germline CDR1 reads SGHTA; CDR2 reads FQGNSA. The V and J ends lost 5 bases and 8 bases, in that order; junction bases with no gene match: 7.

In this sample, this clonotype turned up many times. The chain recombines TRBV9 with TRBJ2-7; a weak D match, TRBD1 (6 bases). Germline lookup yields CDR1 SGDLS and CDR2 YYNGEE. The CDR3 has 14 amino acids. The V end lost 3 bases, the J end lost 0 bases, and 10 bases lay between the germline ends. CDR3 protein: CASSARDTSYEQYF. CDR3 nucleotide sequence: TGTGCCAGCAGCGCCCGGGACACCTCCTACGAGCAGTACTTC.

The CDR3 DNA sequence: TGTGCCAGCAGTTCGCCGACTCTCTCGGGGACCGGGGAGCTGTTTTTT. Protein: CASSSPTLSGTGELFF. The rearrangement uses TRBV12-3 or TRBV12-4 and TRBJ2-2, with D possibly matching TRBD2 (5 bases). Trimming removed 4 bases at V and 5 bases at J, with 17 bases between. CDR3 size: 16 residues.

This chain connects TRBV4-3 to TRBJ2-5, with 9 bases identical to TRBD2. Germline V gene sequence: CDR1 LGHNA, CDR2 YSLEER. Unmatched junction bases numbered 10, after V lost 0 bases and J lost 11 bases. The CDR3 consists of 15 residues. The CDR3 coding sequence is TGCGCCAGCAGCCAAGATGGAAAGCGGGGGGATGAGCAGTACTTC. Translated, it gives CASSQDGKRGDEQYF.

This rearrangement joins TRBV27 to TRBJ2-1; TRBD2 matches at 12 bases. CDR3 length equals 18 residues. Trimming at V came to 6 bases and at J to 13 bases, leaving 22 bases not matched to a gene. Looked up from germline, CDR1 is MNHEY and CDR2 is SMNVEV (reference sequence). CDR3 residues: CASSLRGLAGIKSETQFF. In DNA, the CDR3 is TGTGCCAGCAGCCTTAGGGGACTAGCGGGTATCAAGTCAGAGACCCAGTTCTTC.

The J gene is TRBJ1-6, the V gene TRBV19; TRBD1 is a possible D gene (5 bases). Germline-derived CDR1 and CDR2 are LNHDA and SQIVND (reference sequence). CDR3 length: 16 amino acids. Trimming pared 5 bases from V and 13 bases from J, leaving 24 bases between. As DNA, the CDR3 is TGTGCCAGTAGTCCCAGGGAATGGGCTTTAGGTGCCCCCCTCCACTTT. Protein product: CASSPREWALGAPLHF.

This clonotype appeared a few times. The V and J genes are TRBV12-3 or TRBV12-4 and TRBJ2-2, with D maybe TRBD2 (6 bases). Deletions cut 5 bases from V and 6 bases from J, with 10 bases between. The CDR3 extends over 13 amino acids. The CDR3 region has the DNA TGTGCCAGCAGTCCCGGGACTCCCGGGGAGCTGTTTTTT. Encoded protein: CASSPGTPGELFF.

The chain has TRBV12-3 or TRBV12-4 and TRBJ1-1; weak D call: TRBD1 (5 bases). The CDR3 has 17 residues. Trimming shortened V by 4 bases and J by 0 bases, and 18 bases separated the two germline ends. CDR3 nucleotide sequence: TGTGCCAGCAGTTCCATGACAGCCTCAGACATGAACACTGAAGCTTTCTTT. This encodes CASSSMTASDMNTEAFF.

On this clonotype: A read error may be the cause here, since a much bigger clone is one base away. The chain couples TRBV12-3 or TRBV12-4 to TRBJ2-3; TRBD2 matches at 8 bases. The CDR3 has 18 residues. J lost 2 bases, V lost 6 bases, and 16 bases had no gene match. The CDR3 here is CASRTVLRGVALTDTQYF. Written as DNA, the CDR3 is TGTGCCAGCAGGACCGTTTTGCGGGGGGTAGCCCTCACAGATACGCAGTATTTT.

On this clonotype: One end of the junction fails to match germline, which may point to a read error. J is TRBJ2-1 and V is TRBV12-3 or TRBV12-4, with 14 bases aligning to TRBD2. CDR3 length: 17 amino acids. Written as DNA, the CDR3 is TGTGCCAGCAGTTTCGGGACTAGCGGGGGTTCCTACAATGGGCAGTTCTTC. This encodes CASSFGTSGGSYNGQFF.